Shown below are 26 T cell receptor beta chains from a single sample sequenced in a study of T cell changes during pregnancy in multiple sclerosis. Repertoires were generated with immunoSEQ multiplex PCR, while TCRdb's copy carries only in-frame clones and drops some. The table lists fewer than 110,000 clones, roughly 90% of them singletons. This material consisted of peripheral blood, taken in the third trimester of pregnancy. These TCRs come from a female donor in good health, enrolled as a control in a pregnancy study.

This chain links TRBV11-2 with TRBJ1-1, with unresolved D. CDR3 length: 12 amino acids. The germline V gene has CDR1 SGHAT and CDR2 FQNNGV. V shed 5 bases and J shed 6 bases, with 10 bases lying between them. This chain's CDR3 is CASSLGPPEAFF. The CDR3 coding sequence is TGTGCCAGCAGCCTTGGCCCGCCTGAAGCTTTCTTT.

The chain couples TRBV18 to TRBJ2-3; 10 nucleotides match TRBD2. CDR3 size: 18 residues. CDR1 is KGHSH, CDR2 LQKENI, per germline. The V gene end was trimmed by 2 bases and the J gene end by 2 bases; junction bases not matched to a gene: 10. This CDR3 reads CASSPEVRAGGFTDTQYF. CDR3 in DNA: TGTGCCAGCTCACCAGAAGTCCGAGCGGGGGGGTTCACAGATACGCAGTATTTT.

This clone has just one count. The rearrangement joins TRBV6-1 to TRBJ1-1, with 7 nucleotides matching TRBD1. CDR1 is MNHNS, CDR2 SASEGT, per germline. This CDR3 has 15 amino acids. With V trimmed by 10 bases and J by 3 bases, 14 bases remained unmatched. CDR3 nucleotide sequence: TGTGCCACCCTTGGGACAGTATATAGAGACACTGAAGCTTTCTTT. It is translated as CATLGTVYRDTEAFF.

The rearrangement links TRBV5-5 to TRBJ1-1; D not resolved. Germline V gives CDR1 SGHKS, CDR2 YYEKEE (reference sequence). The CDR3 sequence is 13 residues long. Trimming shortened V by 0 bases and J by 6 bases, and 9 bases separated the two germline ends. This CDR3 reads CASSLGPVAEAFF. Here the CDR3 DNA reads TGTGCCAGCAGCTTGGGCCCGGTAGCTGAAGCTTTCTTT.

This clone was seen once. The J gene is TRBJ1-1, the V gene TRBV15; 7 bases fit TRBD1. The CDR3 is 14 residues long. Trimming cost V 4 bases and J 4 bases; bases outside gene matches: 6. Germline V gene data show CDR1 as LNHNV and CDR2 as YYDKDF (reference sequence). CDR3 nucleotide sequence: TGTGCCACCAGCATAAGACAGGGCTCCACTGAAGCTTTCTTT. It is translated as CATSIRQGSTEAFF.

The rearrangement uses TRBV30 and TRBJ1-5, with a weak D call TRBD1 (5 bases). Germline V lookup: CDR1 GTSNPN, CDR2 SVGIG (reference sequence). Trimming pared 0 bases from V and 16 bases from J, leaving 13 bases between. The CDR3 spans 11 residues. The CDR3: CAWSVGQGQHF. The CDR3 DNA sequence: TGTGCCTGGAGTGTAGGACAAGGCCAACATTTT.

The CDR3 sequence: CATRGTRGEAFF. The CDR3 DNA follows: TGTGCCACCCGGGGGACTCGCGGGGAAGCTTTCTTT. The chain combines TRBV5-4 with TRBJ1-1; a weak D match, TRBD1 (5 bases). The V end lost 9 bases, the J end lost 8 bases, and 17 bases lay between the germline ends. This CDR3 comprises 12 residues. Per the germline V gene, CDR1 is SGHNT and CDR2 is YYREEE (reference sequence).

The gene calls are TRBV10-3 and TRBJ1-1, with 7 positions matching TRBD1. This CDR3 is built from 15 residues. From germline, CDR1 is ENHRY and CDR2 SYGVKD. V lost 6 bases and J lost 2; bases outside the gene matches: 9. In nucleotides, the CDR3 is TGTGCCATCAGGGCCGGGACAGAGGGAAACACTGAAGCTTTCTTT. Translation gives CAIRAGTEGNTEAFF.

The chain couples TRBV9 to TRBJ2-5, with D perhaps matching TRBD2 (6 bases). The ends were cut back, 4 bases at V and 1 base at J, with 11 bases in the middle. Germline V gene lookup returns CDR1 SGDLS and CDR2 YYNGEE. The CDR3 runs 14 residues. DNA for the CDR3: TGTGCCAGCAGCCCCGGGGGACCCCAAGAGACCCAGTACTTC. This sequence encodes CASSPGGPQETQYF.

The rearrangement uses TRBV7-3 and TRBJ2-2; maybe TRBD1 (7 bases). The CDR3 length is 16 residues. The V end lost 4 bases, the J end lost 5 bases, and 17 bases lay between the germline ends. Germline CDR1 SGHTA, CDR2 FQGTGA. DNA of the CDR3: TGTGCCAGCAGCTCCCGCGACAGGGCGGGGACCGGGGAGCTGTTTTTT. It translates to CASSSRDRAGTGELFF.

J is TRBJ2-1 and V is TRBV6-5; a weak D match, TRBD1 (6 bases). The V gene's germline CDR1 is MNHEY and CDR2 SVGAGI. The V end lost 5 bases, the J end lost 15 bases, and 17 bases lay between the germline ends. This CDR3 comprises 12 residues. CDR3 residues: CASSPPSGEPFF. The CDR3 DNA follows: TGTGCCAGCAGTCCACCCTCAGGGGAACCGTTCTTC.

CDR3 coding DNA: TGTGCCACCAGCAGAGATGTCGGCGGCTCCTACGAGCAGTACTTC. Amino acid sequence: CATSRDVGGSYEQYF. This sequence joins TRBV15 and TRBJ2-7; D is unresolved. The CDR3 loop spans 15 amino acids. In germline, CDR1 is LNHNV, CDR2 YYDKDF (reference sequence). V lost 0 bases to trimming and J lost 0 bases, with 9 bases between them.

V usage is TRBV7-6 and J usage is TRBJ1-2; 10 positions agree with TRBD1. The CDR3 covers 16 residues. Looked up from germline, CDR1 is SGHVS and CDR2 is FNYEAQ. After removal of 5 bases from V and 2 bases from J, the junction contained 8 bases not matched to a gene. In nucleotides, the CDR3 is TGTGCCAGCAGCCCAAATGGACAGGGGGGGAACTATGGCTACACCTTC. It codes for CASSPNGQGGNYGYTF. Together with reference TRBV7-6 and TRBJ1-2, the CDR3 gives the full variable domain: GAGVSQSPRYKVTKRGQDVALRCDPISGHVSLYWYRQALGQGPEFLTYFNYEAQQDKSGLPNDRFSAERPEGSISTLTIQRTEQRDSAMYRCASSPNGQGGNYGYTFGSGTRLTVV.

The rearrangement joins TRBV15 to TRBJ2-3, with D perhaps TRBD2 (5 bases). V was pared by 0 bases and J by 3 bases, with 10 bases between. Germline CDR1 and CDR2: LNHNV and YYDKDF (reference sequence). The CDR3 is 15 residues long. CDR3 sequence reads: CATSREVEGTDTQYF. The DNA for the CDR3 is TGTGCCACCAGCAGAGAAGTTGAGGGTACAGATACGCAGTATTTT.

This clone occurred a few times. The germline gene is not matched at one end of the junction; a read error may be the cause. The genes are TRBV7-7 and TRBJ2-3; 7 bases agree with TRBD2. The CDR3 is made up of 15 amino acids. Germline V gene sequence: CDR1 SSHAT, CDR2 FNYEAQ (reference sequence). CDR3 amino acids: CASSLGTSGTDTQYF. DNA of the CDR3: TGTGCTAGCAGCTTAGGAACTAGCGGCACAGATACGCAGTATTTT.

V usage is TRBV7-3 and J usage is TRBJ2-3, with D hard to call. The V end lost 3 bases, the J end lost 6 bases, and 10 bases lay between the germline ends. The length of the CDR3 is 13 residues. Germline lookup yields CDR1 SGHTA and CDR2 FQGTGA. CDR3 amino acids: CASSFFGSDTQYF. The DNA for the CDR3 is TGTGCCAGCAGCTTTTTCGGTTCGGATACGCAGTATTTT.

The V and J genes are TRBV5-4 and TRBJ1-2; 10 bases fit TRBD1. The V segment lost 3 bases and the J segment 2 bases; nucleotides outside the gene matches: 1. Germline CDR1 SGHNT, CDR2 YYREEE (reference sequence). The CDR3 consists of 14 residues. Written as DNA, the CDR3 is TGTGCCAGCAGCTGGGGACAGGGGAACTATGGCTACACCTTC. As protein: CASSWGQGNYGYTF.

The DNA for the CDR3 is TGTGCCAGCAGGCGTACCTCGAACACCGGGGAGCTGTTTTTT. Translating gives CASRRTSNTGELFF. The rearrangement links TRBV2 to TRBJ2-2; D is uncertain. This CDR3 has 14 amino acids. Germline CDR1 SNHLY, CDR2 FYNNEI. V lost 6 bases, J lost 0 bases, and 8 bases lay in between. The full variable domain, with the rest looked up from reference TRBV2 and TRBJ2-2, is EPEVTQTPSHQVTQMGQEVILRCVPISNHLYFYWYRQILGQKVEFLVSFYNNEISEKSEIFDDQFSVERPDGSNFTLKIRSTKLEDSAMYFCASRRTSNTGELFFGEGSRLTVL.

The rearrangement links TRBV7-9 to TRBJ2-1; D is unresolved. The CDR3 has 12 residues. Germline CDR1 SEHNR, CDR2 FQNEAQ (reference sequence). The ends were cut back, 0 bases at V and 6 bases at J, with 3 bases in the middle. The CDR3 is CASSLASNEQFF. In DNA form, the CDR3 reads TGTGCCAGCAGCTTAGCCAGCAATGAGCAGTTCTTC.

The chain joins TRBV28 to TRBJ1-2; maybe TRBD1 (5 bases). V lost 7 bases, J lost 7 bases, and 22 bases lay in between. CDR1 is MDHEN and CDR2 is SYDVKM in the germline V gene. This CDR3 region has 15 residues. This CDR3 reads CASNVRAGRSGGYTF. The CDR3 bases are TGTGCCAGCAATGTTAGGGCAGGGCGGAGTGGTGGCTACACCTTC.

The chain uses TRBV6-5 and TRBJ1-4, with 8 bases fitting TRBD1. The V gene end was trimmed by 2 bases and the J gene end by 11 bases; junction bases not matched to a gene: 13. Germline CDR1 and CDR2: MNHEY and SVGAGI. CDR3 length: 16 residues. Here the CDR3 DNA reads TGTGCCAGCAGTTACAATTCTCCCGAAACAGGGGGGAAACTGTTTTTT. Protein product: CASSYNSPETGGKLFF.

The chain has TRBV19 and TRBJ1-2; TRBD1 matches 9 bases. V trimming: 8 bases; J trimming: 7 bases; junction bases outside the gene matches: 11. Germline V gene lookup returns CDR1 LNHDA and CDR2 SQIVND (reference sequence). The CDR3 consists of 14 residues. This CDR3 reads CASSSAQGAGGYTF. DNA for the CDR3: TGTGCCAGTTCGTCGGCACAGGGGGCGGGTGGCTACACCTTC.

This rearrangement joins TRBV15 to TRBJ2-2, with a weak D call TRBD1 (5 bases). The CDR3 loop spans 14 amino acids. Germline CDR1 reads LNHNV; CDR2 reads YYDKDF (reference sequence). V lost 0 bases, J lost 9 bases, and 11 bases lay in between. The CDR3 is CATSRDQRGRELFF. For the CDR3, the DNA is TGTGCCACCAGCAGAGATCAAAGGGGCAGGGAGCTGTTTTTT.

CDR3 in amino acids: CATLDRRDYGYTF. The CDR3 DNA sequence: TGTGCCACCCTGGACAGGAGGGACTATGGCTACACCTTC. The genes are TRBV19 and TRBJ1-2; 7 positions match TRBD1. V lost 10 bases, J lost 3 bases, and 8 bases stayed unmatched. CDR1 and CDR2 from the germline V gene are LNHDA and SQIVND (reference sequence). The CDR3 spans 13 residues.

The chain recombines TRBV4-3 with TRBJ1-2; no clear D. V shed 2 bases and J shed 4 bases, with 14 bases lying between them. The CDR3 runs 15 residues. Germline lookup yields CDR1 LGHNA and CDR2 YSLEER. The CDR3 sequence: CASSQRVLEGYGYTF. The CDR3 DNA follows: TGCGCCAGCAGCCAAAGGGTTCTTGAGGGCTATGGCTACACCTTC.

This rearrangement joins TRBV29-1 to TRBJ2-1; maybe TRBD2 (6 bases). The length of the CDR3 is 15 residues. In germline, CDR1 is SQVTM, CDR2 ANQGSEA. V lost 2 bases and J lost 4, with 15 bases in between. The CDR3 protein is CSVETGAVGYNEQFF. CDR3 DNA sequence: TGCAGCGTTGAAACGGGAGCGGTGGGATACAATGAGCAGTTCTTC.